The 17 T cell receptor beta chains reported below all come from one sample, sequenced in a study of blood T cell repertoires in COVID-19 (dated by TCRdb to the early 2020s). The library was produced with the immunoSEQ multiplex PCR assay. TCRdb retrieved this table from immuneACCESS and kept in-frame rearrangements only. Not all clones are present; in checked studies, unresolved V genes account for under half, and no reason is known for the remainder. The sample table records about 59,000 clones; around 90% of these occur just once. In total, the top ten clones hold about a sixth of the sample. Sequencing was done on a sample of peripheral blood. The receptors originated from an older man with acute or convalescent COVID-19.

V usage is TRBV6-5 and J usage is TRBJ2-5; 8 bases align to TRBD1. V shed 6 bases and J 2 bases; nucleotides not matched to a gene: 8. The CDR3 runs 15 residues. The V gene's germline CDR1 is MNHEY and CDR2 SVGAGI. Written as DNA, the CDR3 is TGTGCCAGCAGAGCCGGGACAGGCCTTCAAGAGACCCAGTACTTC. The encoded protein is CASRAGTGLQETQYF.

The chain recombines TRBV6-4 with TRBJ2-1, with 11 bases identical to TRBD2. Trimming cost V 0 bases and J 4 bases; bases outside gene matches: 2. Germline V gene sequence: CDR1 MRHNA, CDR2 SNTAGT. This CDR3 is built from 16 residues. The CDR3 protein is CASSDSSSGGYNEQFF. CDR3 sequence (DNA): TGTGCCAGCAGTGACTCTTCTAGCGGGGGGTACAATGAGCAGTTCTTC.

V is TRBV12-3 or TRBV12-4 and J is TRBJ2-5, with 10 bases fitting TRBD2. V was clipped by 7 bases and J by 5 bases; unmatched bases: 4. The CDR3 extends over 13 amino acids. CDR3 nucleotide sequence: TGTGCCAGCACCCTAGCGGGGGACGAGACCCAGTACTTC. This gives the protein CASTLAGDETQYF.

The V gene is TRBV6-6, the J gene TRBJ1-3; no clear D. The germline V gene encodes CDR1 MNHNY and CDR2 SVGAGI (reference sequence). The V end lost 5 bases, the J end lost 2 bases, and 7 bases lay between the germline ends. The CDR3 contains 13 residues. The DNA for the CDR3 is TGTGCCAGCAGTCCCCCTCCTGGAAACACCATATATTTT. Its translation: CASSPPPGNTIYF.

The sample holds a few counts of this clone. Other DNA sequences in this sample translate to the same CDR3. The chain is built from TRBV20-1 and TRBJ2-1, with no clear D. CDR3 length: 11 amino acids. The ends were cut back, 3 bases at V and 7 bases at J, with 7 bases in the middle. Germline CDR1 is DFQATT and CDR2 is SNEGSKA (reference sequence). CDR3 sequence (DNA): TGCAGTGCTAGCCGAGGTAATGAGCAGTTCTTC. This gives the protein CSASRGNEQFF.

The CDR3 protein is CASTSGGSPLHF. In DNA form, the CDR3 reads TGTGCCAGCACCTCAGGGGGTTCACCCCTCCACTTT. The chain joins TRBV12-3 or TRBV12-4 to TRBJ1-6; the match to TRBD1 covers 7 bases. The length of the CDR3 is 12 residues. Losses at the gene ends were 7 bases for V and 9 bases for J; bases not matched to a gene: 3.

This rearrangement joins TRBV27 to TRBJ1-6; D call uncertain. V was clipped by 2 bases and J by 10 bases, with 15 bases between them. Germline V lookup: CDR1 MNHEY, CDR2 SMNVEV (reference sequence). The CDR3 has 15 amino acids. DNA of the CDR3: TGTGCCAGCAGTTTAGTTTCGGGGATGGGGTCACCCCTCCACTTT. Translating gives CASSLVSGMGSPLHF.

The gene calls are TRBV6-5 and TRBJ2-2; 12 bases are shared with TRBD2. The ends lost 7 bases at V and 6 bases at J; junction bases unmatched: 6. This CDR3 has 15 amino acids. Germline CDR1 is MNHEY and CDR2 is SVGAGI. CDR3 protein: CASTPGLAGSGELFF. The CDR3 coding sequence is TGTGCCAGCACCCCGGGACTAGCGGGTTCCGGGGAGCTGTTTTTT.

CDR3 sequence reads: CASLRPGVGNQPQHF. The CDR3 DNA reads as TGTGCCAGCCTCAGACCGGGGGTAGGCAATCAGCCCCAGCATTTT. V and J are TRBV28 and TRBJ1-5; D possibly corresponds to TRBD1 (5 bases). Germline CDR1 and CDR2: MDHEN and SYDVKM. The CDR3 loop spans 15 amino acids. V was shortened by 8 bases and J by 2 bases, with 16 bases between the two germline ends. The full variable domain, rest sourced from reference TRBV28 and TRBJ1-5, is DVKVTQSSRYLVKRTGEKVFLECVQDMDHENMFWYRQDPGLGLRLIYFSYDVKMKEKGDIPEGYSVSREKKERFSLILESASTNQTSMYLCASLRPGVGNQPQHFGDGTRLSIL.

This clone was observed a few times. This sequence joins TRBV19 and TRBJ2-3; 7 nucleotides match TRBD1. J was trimmed by 2 bases and V by 2 bases; bases with no gene match: 4. Germline values: CDR1 LNHDA, CDR2 SQIVND (reference sequence). There are 15 residues in the CDR3. The CDR3 region is CASSIRGQVTDTQYF. The CDR3 nucleotides read TGTGCCAGTAGTATAAGGGGGCAGGTCACAGATACGCAGTATTTT.

The chain couples TRBV7-9 to TRBJ1-1, with 7 bases identical to TRBD1. Germline assignment: CDR1 SEHNR and CDR2 FQNEAQ (reference sequence). The CDR3 is 13 amino acids. J lost 9 bases, V lost 5 bases, and 9 bases had no gene match. This CDR3 reads CASSTNRGFQAFF. The CDR3 DNA is TGTGCCAGCAGCACAAACAGGGGATTCCAAGCTTTCTTT.

The rearrangement links TRBV7-9 to TRBJ1-5; no clear D. The V gene's germline CDR1 is SEHNR and CDR2 FQNEAQ (reference sequence). Trimming stripped 5 bases from V and 6 bases from J, with 8 bases between. The CDR3 loop spans 12 amino acids. The CDR3 reads CASSLRGQPQHF. Written as DNA, the CDR3 is TGTGCCAGCAGCCTGCGGGGTCAGCCCCAGCATTTT. The full variable domain, in which reference TRBV7-9 and TRBJ1-5 provide the parts outside the CDR3, is DTGVSQNPRHKITKRGQNVTFRCDPISEHNRLYWYRQTLGQGPEFLTYFQNEAQLEKSRLLSDRFSAERPKGSFSTLEIQRTEQGDSAMYLCASSLRGQPQHFGDGTRLSIL.

This sequence joins TRBV5-1 and TRBJ2-7; 8 nucleotides agree with TRBD1. CDR3 length: 16 residues. Germline V gene lookup returns CDR1 SGHRS and CDR2 YFSETQ. The V gene end was trimmed by 0 bases and the J gene end by 3 bases; junction bases not matched to a gene: 8. CDR3 sequence (DNA): TGCGCCAGCAGCTTGGCACCCGGACAGGGAAGCTACGAGCAGTACTTC. Its translation is CASSLAPGQGSYEQYF.

The V and J genes are TRBV19 and TRBJ2-2, with D possibly matching TRBD1 (5 bases). The CDR3 covers 14 residues. CDR1 and CDR2 from the germline V gene are LNHDA and SQIVND (reference sequence). The V end was cut by 5 bases, the J end by 3 bases, with 10 bases between. CDR3 sequence (DNA): TGTGCCAGTAGTCAACAGGCGGACACCGGGGAGCTGTTTTTT. Amino acids: CASSQQADTGELFF.

V is TRBV6-5 and J is TRBJ1-2; 9 nucleotides match TRBD1. V shed 5 bases and J 4 bases; nucleotides not matched to a gene: 8. Looked up from germline, CDR1 is MNHEY and CDR2 is SVGAGI. This CDR3 region has 15 residues. The CDR3 DNA reads TGTGCCAGCAGTCCAACGGGACAGGGTCTCTATGGCTACACCTTC. It yields the protein CASSPTGQGLYGYTF.

This chain links TRBV21-1 with TRBJ2-4; whether TRBD2, the table's D call, matches the DNA was not checked. TRBV21-1 is a known pseudogene. CDR3 length: 14 residues. CDR3 sequence: CAPGRGSTKNIQYF. The DNA for the CDR3 is TGTGCCCCCGGGAGGGGTTCTACCAAAAACATTCAGTACTTC.

The chain employs TRBV28 and TRBJ1-5, with D possibly matching TRBD1 (6 bases). The CDR3 has 14 residues. V was shortened by 4 bases and J by 6 bases, with 13 bases between the two germline ends. The germline CDR1 and CDR2 sequences are MDHEN and SYDVKM. Here the CDR3 reads CASSSNRAGQPQHF. The CDR3 DNA reads as TGTGCCAGCAGTTCCAACAGGGCTGGTCAGCCCCAGCATTTT.